This TCR beta chain was observed in a study of blood T cell repertoires in COVID-19. This CDR3 is built from 15 residues. The junction had 3 bases not matched to a gene; V was cut back by 4 bases and J by 3 bases. CDR1 and CDR2 from the germline V gene are LNHNV and YYDKDF (reference sequence). Sequencing was performed with immunoSEQ multiplex PCR; in TCRdb, only in-frame clones are kept and a portion is missing. Of fewer than 250,000 clones in the sample, around 80% were seen once. The TCR sequence derives from a man aged 50 or older with active or convalescent COVID-19. The J gene is TRBJ2-3, the V gene TRBV15; 11 bases align to TRBD2. Source material: peripheral blood. The CDR3 nucleotides are TGTGCCACCAGCAAGACTAGCGGGACGACAGATACGCAGTATTTT. Translated, it gives CATSKTSGTTDTQYF.